This T cell receptor (beta chain) was found in a study of identical twins. General study findings and limits: One should note that invariant MAIT and iNKT cells could partly confound zero-insertion analyses.

V gave up 2 bases and J gave up 8 bases; unmatched junction bases: 6. This CDR3 region has 15 residues. Template switching added a universal primer site, and cDNA bore unique molecular identifiers. TCRdb re-derived calls from the 5' RACE reads in MiXCR, one entry per CDR3 protein. In the table there are a few hundred thousand distinct CDR3 sequences, more than 9% of which are singletons. Note on this clonotype: No antigen is known for it.

This sample was shared with a second study, whose subject was yellow fever vaccine responses in identical twins.

Sequencing used PBMCs. The chain couples TRBV12-3 or TRBV12-4 to TRBJ2-1; 10 nucleotides align to TRBD2. This TCR was sampled from a woman aged 18-29 years in good health. CDR3 sequence (DNA): TGTGCCAGCAGTTTAATCACTAGCGGGAATGATGAGCAGTTCTTC. This gives the protein CASSLITSGNDEQFF.